The rows below give T cell receptor beta chains drawn from one sample of a study of naive and memory T cell subsets. TCRdb processed the UMI-ligation and nested PCR reads anew with MiXCR; each CDR3 protein has one entry. Here the sample spans around 160,000 distinct CDR3 sequences, 17% being singletons. Source material: naive CD4+ T cells from blood. These receptor sequences come from a human donor in good health. CDR3s include the opening cysteine and the closing phenylalanine or tryptophan. The D gene is left open where the match is weak. Rows give clone size only sometimes, using once, few, many, or a class for an expanded clone.

j_call | d_call | clone_size | v_call | cdr3_aa | cdr3_nt
TRBJ2-2 | - | few | TRBV18 | CASSPSRQRLTGELFF | TGTGCCAGCTCACCCTCGCGGCAGCGACTCACCGGGGAGCTGTTTTTT
TRBJ2-3 | - | - | TRBV10-3 | CATGSTDTQYF | TGTGCCACCGGGTCCACAGATACGCAGTATTTT
TRBJ2-3 | - | - | TRBV20-1 | CSARDWGPTDTQYF | TGCAGTGCTAGAGATTGGGGGCCAACAGATACGCAGTATTTT
TRBJ1-6 | - | - | TRBV20-1 | CSANRQGRSNSPLHF | TGCAGTGCGAACCGTCAGGGAAGGAGTAATTCACCCCTCCACTTT
TRBJ1-4 | TRBD1 | few | TRBV20-1 | CSALGQNEKLFF | TGCAGTGCCCTGGGACAGAATGAAAAACTGTTTTTT
TRBJ2-7 | TRBD2 | - | TRBV10-3 | CAISESATGLVYEQYF | TGTGCCATCAGTGAGTCGGCCACGGGACTAGTCTACGAGCAGTACTTC
TRBJ2-1 | TRBD2 | few | TRBV27 | CASSPMSRGSYNEQFF | TGTGCCAGCAGCCCTATGTCGCGGGGGTCTTACAATGAGCAGTTCTTC
TRBJ2-7 | - | - | TRBV6-1 | CASSSREPYEQYF | TGTGCCAGCAGTTCCAGGGAACCCTACGAGCAGTACTTC
TRBJ2-6 | - | few | TRBV9 | CASTQWGVGSGSGANVLTF | TGTGCCAGCACCCAGTGGGGGGTAGGGTCTGGCTCTGGGGCCAACGTCCTGACTTTC
TRBJ2-5 | - | few | TRBV20-1 | CSASGDRTTQETQYF | TGCAGTGCTTCGGGGGACCGGACTACACAAGAGACCCAGTACTTC
TRBJ2-3 | - | few | TRBV7-2 | CASSLGPVTDTQYF | TGTGCCAGCAGCTTAGGTCCAGTTACAGATACGCAGTATTTT